This record covers a single T cell receptor beta chain. This entry belongs to a study of blood T cell repertoires in COVID-19. In the original workflow: Researchers report that nucleated cell counts were estimated from reference gene primer amplification. Assay used: immunoSEQ multiplex PCR; TCRdb lists only in-frame clones, some missing. From that table come the V and J calls and clone size; the DNA was used to work out D and trimming. The table has about 490,000 clones, 80% to 90% seen once. The source is a human donor in a cohort sampled during active COVID-19. Sequences were obtained from peripheral blood.

CDR3 in DNA: TGTGCCAGCAGCCGAGGGTGGCAGGGGGGCGGTATGAAGTCCTACGAGCAGTACTTC. Translating it yields CASSRGWQGGGMKSYEQYF. The chain combines TRBV7-8 with TRBJ2-7; possibly TRBD1 for D (7 bases). The CDR3 is 19 residues long. Deletions cut 5 bases from V and 1 base from J, with 27 bases between. Germline lookup yields CDR1 SGHVS and CDR2 FQNEAQ.